This is a list of T cell receptor beta chains from one sample in a study of blood T cells in healthy people across ages. From the 5' RACE reads, TCRdb called clonotypes with MiXCR, one entry per CDR3 protein. The data show about 730,000 distinct CDR3 sequences, with 43% seen just once and 20% to 25% held by the top ten. The source material was blood. These receptors came from a woman between 55 and 75 years old in good health. The CDR3 runs from the conserved cysteine through the conserved F or W. A D gene is named only where the DNA matches it firmly. Size values are once, few and many counts, or a class for expanded clones, and some rows have none.

d_gene	j_gene	len	v_gene	abundance	CDR3aa	CDR3nt
-	TRBJ2-3	14	TRBV4-2	-	CASNQERLADTQYF	TGTGCCAGCAACCAAGAAAGGCTTGCAGATACGCAGTATTTT
TRBD1	TRBJ2-7	13	TRBV20-1	few	CSAIRTGSSEQYF	TGCAGTGCTATTCGGACAGGGTCAAGCGAGCAGTACTTC
TRBD1	TRBJ1-6	14	TRBV6-2/TRBV6-3	-	CASSRTGTSSPLHF	TGTGCCAGCAGTCGGACAGGGACGAGTTCACCCCTCCACTTT
-	TRBJ1-2	11	TRBV30	-	CAWERAYGYTF	TGTGCCTGGGAGAGGGCATATGGCTACACCTTC
-	TRBJ2-3	13	TRBV2	-	CASSEEGADTQYF	TGTGCCAGCAGTGAAGAGGGGGCAGATACGCAGTATTTT
-	TRBJ2-3	17	TRBV24-1	few	CATSDSPSVTSTDTQYF	TGTGCCACCAGTGATTCCCCTAGCGTCACTAGCACAGATACGCAGTATTTT
-	TRBJ2-3	12	TRBV20-1	few	CSGQGHTDTQYF	TGCAGTGGGCAGGGGCACACAGATACGCAGTATTTT
-	TRBJ2-5	14	TRBV9	few	CASSVGSTLNEQYF	TGTGCCAGCAGCGTAGGGTCTACTCTCAATGAGCAGTACTTC
-	TRBJ2-2	11	TRBV2	-	CASATVGELFF	TGTGCCAGCGCGACCGTCGGGGAGCTGTTTTTT
-	TRBJ1-5	15	TRBV4-2	-	CASSQEGARNQPQHF	TGTGCCAGCAGCCAAGAGGGGGCTCGCAATCAGCCCCAGCATTTT
-	TRBJ2-7	16	TRBV18	few	CASSPPGGTFGYEQYF	TGTGCCAGCTCACCACCAGGAGGTACATTTGGCTACGAGCAGTACTTC
-	TRBJ2-1	12	TRBV7-2	-	CASSLTGYEQFF	TGTGCCAGCAGCTTGACTGGCTATGAGCAGTTCTTC
TRBD2	TRBJ2-3	14	TRBV9	few	CASSEGTSVDTQYF	TGTGCCAGCAGCGAAGGGACTAGCGTAGATACGCAGTATTTT
-	TRBJ2-1	12	TRBV28	few	CASAGFRDEQFF	TGTGCCAGTGCCGGGTTTAGGGATGAGCAGTTCTTC
TRBD2	TRBJ2-1	19	TRBV11-2	-	CASSLKFSGGLGYYNEQFF	TGTGCCAGCAGCTTAAAATTCTCCGGCGGACTAGGGTACTACAATGAGCAGTTCTTC
-	TRBJ2-2	14	TRBV7-7	-	CASSGLEGAGELFF	TGTGCCAGCAGCGGCTTGGAGGGGGCCGGGGAGCTGTTTTTT
TRBD2	TRBJ2-3	15	TRBV12-3/TRBV12-4	few	CASRPGGSGRRAQYF	TGTGCCAGCAGGCCCGGGGGTAGCGGGAGGCGGGCGCAGTATTTT
-	TRBJ1-5	15	TRBV6-4	-	CASSDLDRLNQPQHF	TGTGCCAGCAGTGATCTGGACCGACTCAATCAGCCCCAGCATTTT
TRBD2	TRBJ2-5	13	TRBV20-1	few	CSANLGGWGTQYF	TGCAGTGCTAACCTGGGGGGGTGGGGGACCCAGTACTTC
-	TRBJ2-5	16	TRBV10-3	many	CAISESGGADQETQYF	TGTGCCATCAGTGAGTCTGGGGGGGCCGACCAAGAGACCCAGTACTTC
-	TRBJ1-5	16	TRBV7-9	-	CASSKTDTYSNQPQHF	TGTGCCAGCAGCAAAACCGACACCTATAGCAATCAGCCCCAGCATTTT
TRBD1	TRBJ1-2	16	TRBV20-1	-	CSAARDRGDSNYGYTF	TGCAGTGCTGCCCGGGACAGGGGGGACTCTAACTATGGCTACACCTTC
TRBD1	TRBJ2-2	14	TRBV12-3/TRBV12-4	-	CATDRALNTGELFF	TGTGCCACCGACAGGGCGCTAAACACCGGGGAGCTGTTTTTT
TRBD2	TRBJ2-1	14	TRBV20-1	-	CSASGLAGVNEQFF	TGCAGTGCCTCGGGACTAGCGGGAGTAAATGAGCAGTTCTTC
-	TRBJ1-6	14	TRBV7-9	-	CASSLDQGNSPLHF	TGTGCCAGCAGCTTGGACCAAGGGAATTCACCCCTCCACTTT